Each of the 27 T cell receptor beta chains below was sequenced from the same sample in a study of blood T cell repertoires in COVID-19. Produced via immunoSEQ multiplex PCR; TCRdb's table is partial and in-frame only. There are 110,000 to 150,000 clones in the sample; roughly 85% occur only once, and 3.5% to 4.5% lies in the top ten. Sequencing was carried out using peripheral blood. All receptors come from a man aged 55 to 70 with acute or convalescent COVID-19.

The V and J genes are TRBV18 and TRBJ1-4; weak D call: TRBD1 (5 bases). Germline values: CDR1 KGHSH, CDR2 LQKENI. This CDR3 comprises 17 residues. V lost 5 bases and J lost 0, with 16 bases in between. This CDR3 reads CASSKLDSDATNEKLFF. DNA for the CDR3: TGTGCCAGCTCAAAACTCGACAGCGACGCAACTAATGAAAAACTGTTTTTT. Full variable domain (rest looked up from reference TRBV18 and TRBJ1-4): NAGVMQNPRHLVRRRGQEARLRCSPMKGHSHVYWYRQLPEEGLKFMVYLQKENIIDESGMPKERFSAEFPKEGPSILRIQQVVRGDSAAYFCASSKLDSDATNEKLFFGSGTQLSVL.

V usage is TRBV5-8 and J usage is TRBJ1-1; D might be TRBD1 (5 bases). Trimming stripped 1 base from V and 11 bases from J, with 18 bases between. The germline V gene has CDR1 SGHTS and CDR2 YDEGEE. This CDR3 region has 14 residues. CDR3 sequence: CASSLRDSPLGAFF. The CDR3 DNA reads TGTGCCAGCAGCTTGCGGGACTCCCCCCTGGGGGCTTTCTTT. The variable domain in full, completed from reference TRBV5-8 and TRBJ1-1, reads EAGVTQSPTHLIKTRGQQATLRCSPISGHTSVYWYQQALGLGLQFLLWYDEGEERNRGNFPPRFSGRQFPNYSSELNVNALELEDSALYLCASSLRDSPLGAFFGQGTRLTVV.

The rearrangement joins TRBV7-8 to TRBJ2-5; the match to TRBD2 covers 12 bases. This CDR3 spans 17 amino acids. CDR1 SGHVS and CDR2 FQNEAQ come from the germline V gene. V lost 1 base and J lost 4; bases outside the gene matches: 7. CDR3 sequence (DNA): TGTGCCAGCAGCTTAGATCCTAGCGGGAGGGCCGGAGAGACCCAGTACTTC. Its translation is CASSLDPSGRAGETQYF. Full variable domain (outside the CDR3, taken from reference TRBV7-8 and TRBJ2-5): GAGVSQSPRYKVAKRGQDVALRCDPISGHVSLFWYQQALGQGPEFLTYFQNEAQLDKSGLPSDRFFAERPEGSVSTLKIQRTQQEDSAVYLCASSLDPSGRAGETQYFGPGTRLLVL.

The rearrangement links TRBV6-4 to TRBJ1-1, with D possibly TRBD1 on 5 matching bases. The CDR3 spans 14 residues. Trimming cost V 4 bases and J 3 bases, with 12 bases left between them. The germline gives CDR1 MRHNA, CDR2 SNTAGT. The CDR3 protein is CASSGGPGDTEAFF. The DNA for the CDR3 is TGTGCCAGCAGTGGGGGTCCGGGGGACACTGAAGCTTTCTTT.

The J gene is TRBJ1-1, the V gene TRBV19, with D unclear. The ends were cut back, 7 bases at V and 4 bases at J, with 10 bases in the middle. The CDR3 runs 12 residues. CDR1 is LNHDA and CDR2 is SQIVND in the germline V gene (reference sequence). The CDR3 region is CASMGGITEAFF. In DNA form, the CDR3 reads TGTGCCAGTATGGGAGGGATCACTGAAGCTTTCTTT.

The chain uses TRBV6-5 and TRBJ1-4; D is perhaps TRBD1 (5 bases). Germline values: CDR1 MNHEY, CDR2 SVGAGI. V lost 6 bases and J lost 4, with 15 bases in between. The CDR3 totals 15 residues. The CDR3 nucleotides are TGTGCCAGCAGCTCCCTGGGGGACTTTAATGAAAAACTGTTTTTT. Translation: CASSSLGDFNEKLFF.

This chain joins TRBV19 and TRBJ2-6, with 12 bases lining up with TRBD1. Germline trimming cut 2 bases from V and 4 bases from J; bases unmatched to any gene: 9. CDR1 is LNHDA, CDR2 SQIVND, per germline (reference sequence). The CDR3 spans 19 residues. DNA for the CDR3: TGTGCCAGTAGTATATTAGGGGGACAGGGGGCGTTAGGGGCCAACGTCCTGACTTTC. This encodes CASSILGGQGALGANVLTF.

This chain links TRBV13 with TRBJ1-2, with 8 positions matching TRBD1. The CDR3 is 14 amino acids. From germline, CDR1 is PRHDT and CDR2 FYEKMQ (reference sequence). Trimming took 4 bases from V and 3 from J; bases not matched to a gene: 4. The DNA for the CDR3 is TGTGCCAGCAGCTGGACAGGGAACGACTATGGCTACACCTTC. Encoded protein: CASSWTGNDYGYTF.

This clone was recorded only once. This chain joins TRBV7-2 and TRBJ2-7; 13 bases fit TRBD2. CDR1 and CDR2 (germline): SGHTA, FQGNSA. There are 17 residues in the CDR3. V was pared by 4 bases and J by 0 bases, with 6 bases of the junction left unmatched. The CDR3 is CASSSWTSGRLSYEQYF. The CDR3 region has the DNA TGTGCCAGCAGCTCTTGGACTAGCGGGAGACTCTCCTACGAGCAGTACTTC.

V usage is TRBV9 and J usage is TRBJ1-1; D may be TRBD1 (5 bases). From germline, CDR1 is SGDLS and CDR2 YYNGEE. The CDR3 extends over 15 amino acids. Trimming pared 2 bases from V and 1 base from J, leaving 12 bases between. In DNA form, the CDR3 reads TGTGCCAGCAGCGTCCACGAAGGGGCGAACACTGAAGCTTTCTTT. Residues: CASSVHEGANTEAFF.

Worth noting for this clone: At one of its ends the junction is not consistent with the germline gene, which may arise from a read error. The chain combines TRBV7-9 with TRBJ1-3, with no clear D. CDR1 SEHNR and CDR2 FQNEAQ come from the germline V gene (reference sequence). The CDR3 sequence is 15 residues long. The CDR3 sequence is CASSPWGPAGSTIYF. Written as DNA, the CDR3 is TGTGCCAGCAGCCCCTGGGGTCCGGCGGGAAGCACCATATATTTT.

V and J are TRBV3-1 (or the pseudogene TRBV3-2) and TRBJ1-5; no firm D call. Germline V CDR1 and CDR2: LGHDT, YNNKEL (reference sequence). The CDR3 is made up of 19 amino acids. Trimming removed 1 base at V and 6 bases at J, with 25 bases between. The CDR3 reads CASSQANSGLLSRSQPQHF. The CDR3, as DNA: TGTGCCAGCAGCCAAGCGAATAGTGGACTGTTAAGCCGGAGTCAGCCCCAGCATTTT.

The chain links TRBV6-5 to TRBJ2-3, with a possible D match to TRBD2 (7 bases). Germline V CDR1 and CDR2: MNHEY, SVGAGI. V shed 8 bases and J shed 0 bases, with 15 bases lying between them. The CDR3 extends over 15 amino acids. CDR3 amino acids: CASLRTAGSTDTQYF. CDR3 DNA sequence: TGTGCCAGCCTTAGGACAGCGGGGAGCACAGATACGCAGTATTTT.

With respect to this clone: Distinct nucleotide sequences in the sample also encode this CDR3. In DNA form, the CDR3 reads TGTGCCAGCAGCTTAGGGGGAGGTGGCAATCAGCCCCAGCATTTT. It encodes CASSLGGGGNQPQHF. The V and J genes are TRBV7-8 and TRBJ1-5, with D hard to call. This CDR3 region has 15 residues. Germline CDR1 reads SGHVS; CDR2 reads FQNEAQ. The germline V and J ends were trimmed by 1 base and 2 bases, with 9 bases remaining between them.

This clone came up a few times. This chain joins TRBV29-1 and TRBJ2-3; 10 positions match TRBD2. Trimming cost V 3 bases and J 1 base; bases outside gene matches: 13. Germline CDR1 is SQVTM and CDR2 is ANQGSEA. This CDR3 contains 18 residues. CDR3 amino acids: CSVEGEREGRVRTDTQYF. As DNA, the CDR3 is TGCAGCGTTGAGGGGGAGCGGGAGGGCCGAGTTCGCACAGATACGCAGTATTTT.

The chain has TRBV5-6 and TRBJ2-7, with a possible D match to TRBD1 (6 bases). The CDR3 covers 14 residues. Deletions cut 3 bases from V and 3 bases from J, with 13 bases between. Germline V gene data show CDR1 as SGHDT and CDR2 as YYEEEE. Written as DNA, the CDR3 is TGTGCCAGCAGCTGGGGACACGAGAACTACGAGCAGTACTTC. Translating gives CASSWGHENYEQYF.

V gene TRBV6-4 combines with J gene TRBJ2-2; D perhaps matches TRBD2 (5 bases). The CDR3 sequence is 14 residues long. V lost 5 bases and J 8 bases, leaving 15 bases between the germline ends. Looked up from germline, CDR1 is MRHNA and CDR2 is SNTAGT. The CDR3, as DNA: TGTGCCAGCAGTTATAGGGCGGAGGCTGGGGAGCTGTTTTTT. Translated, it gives CASSYRAEAGELFF.

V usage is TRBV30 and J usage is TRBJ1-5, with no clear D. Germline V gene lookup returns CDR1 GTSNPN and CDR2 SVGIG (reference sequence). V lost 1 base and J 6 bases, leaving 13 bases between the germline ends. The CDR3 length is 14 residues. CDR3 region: CAWSARSGGQPQHF. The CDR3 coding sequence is TGTGCCTGGAGTGCGAGATCTGGCGGTCAGCCCCAGCATTTT.

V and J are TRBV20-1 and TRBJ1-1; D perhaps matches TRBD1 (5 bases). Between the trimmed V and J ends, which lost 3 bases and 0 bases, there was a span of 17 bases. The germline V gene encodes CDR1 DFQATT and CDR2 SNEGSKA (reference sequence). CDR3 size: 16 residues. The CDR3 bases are TGCAGTGCTAGTCGGGGGGTAGGGCCGTTGAACACTGAAGCTTTCTTT. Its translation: CSASRGVGPLNTEAFF.

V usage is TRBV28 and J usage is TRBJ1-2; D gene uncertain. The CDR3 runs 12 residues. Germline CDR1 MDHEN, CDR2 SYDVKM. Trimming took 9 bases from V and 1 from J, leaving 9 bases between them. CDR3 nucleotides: TGTGCCAGTGGGCAGCTTAACTATGGCTACACCTTC. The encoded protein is CASGQLNYGYTF.

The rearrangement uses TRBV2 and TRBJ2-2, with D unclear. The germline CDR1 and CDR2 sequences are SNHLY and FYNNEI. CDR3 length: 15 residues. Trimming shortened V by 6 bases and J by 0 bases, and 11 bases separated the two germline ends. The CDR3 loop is CASSRVPPNTGELFF. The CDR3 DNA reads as TGTGCCAGCAGCCGGGTCCCCCCGAACACCGGGGAGCTGTTTTTT.

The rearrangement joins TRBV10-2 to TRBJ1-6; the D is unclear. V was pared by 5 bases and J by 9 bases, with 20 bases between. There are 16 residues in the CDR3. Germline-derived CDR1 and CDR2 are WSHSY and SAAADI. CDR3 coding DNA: TGCGCCAGCAGTTCCCCCGAGCAGTCCGGGAGTTCACCCCTCCACTTT. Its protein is CASSSPEQSGSSPLHF.

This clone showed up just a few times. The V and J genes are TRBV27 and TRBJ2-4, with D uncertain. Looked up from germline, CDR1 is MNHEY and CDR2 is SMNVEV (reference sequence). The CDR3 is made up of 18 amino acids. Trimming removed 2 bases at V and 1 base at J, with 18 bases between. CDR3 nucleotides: TGTGCCAGCAGTTTAGGCCTACCGCTTGCTAGTGCCAAAAACATTCAGTACTTC. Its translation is CASSLGLPLASAKNIQYF.

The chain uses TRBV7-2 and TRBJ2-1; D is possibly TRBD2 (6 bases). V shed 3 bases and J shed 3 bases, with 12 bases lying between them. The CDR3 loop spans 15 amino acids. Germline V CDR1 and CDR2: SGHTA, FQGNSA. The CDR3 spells CASSFGWGDYNEQFF. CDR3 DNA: TGTGCCAGCAGCTTTGGCTGGGGGGACTACAATGAGCAGTTCTTC.

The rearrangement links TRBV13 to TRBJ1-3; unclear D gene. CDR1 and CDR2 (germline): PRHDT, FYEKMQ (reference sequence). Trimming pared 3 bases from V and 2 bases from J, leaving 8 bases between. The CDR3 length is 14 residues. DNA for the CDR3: TGTGCCAGCAGCTTCGGAGGTACTGGAAACACCATATATTTT. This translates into CASSFGGTGNTIYF.

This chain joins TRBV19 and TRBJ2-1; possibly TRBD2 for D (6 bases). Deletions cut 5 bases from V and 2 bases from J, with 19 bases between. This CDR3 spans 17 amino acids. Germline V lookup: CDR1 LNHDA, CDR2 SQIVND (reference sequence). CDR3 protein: CASSLFGSGSPYNEQFF. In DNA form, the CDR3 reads TGTGCCAGTAGTCTCTTTGGGAGCGGGTCTCCCTACAATGAGCAGTTCTTC.

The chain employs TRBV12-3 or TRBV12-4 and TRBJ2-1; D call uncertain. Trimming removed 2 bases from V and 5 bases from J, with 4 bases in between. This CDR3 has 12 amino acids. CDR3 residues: CASSLFDNEQFF. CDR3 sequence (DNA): TGTGCCAGCAGTTTATTCGACAATGAGCAGTTCTTC.